This TCR beta chain appears in the sequencing data of a study of T cells in Graves' hyperthyroidism and ophthalmopathy. Researchers amplified the TCR beta CDR3 regions from RNA transcripts. HTBI primers were used for first-round RT-PCR of the TCR CDR3. TCRdb fed the multiplex PCR reads into MiXCR, producing one record per CDR3 protein. The sample lists approximately 600,000 distinct CDR3 sequences, more than 20% seen once, with over 30% in the top ten. The CDR3 has 11 residues. The ends were cut back, 11 bases at V and 0 bases at J, with 5 bases in the middle. This sequence was found in a man in his thirties or forties with Graves' ophthalmopathy. Sequenced material: blood. The rearrangement joins TRBV12-3 or TRBV12-4 to TRBJ1-3; no definite D call. CDR3 bases: TGTGCCTGCCACTCTGGAAACACCATATATTTT. Translation gives CACHSGNTIYF.